The 18 T cell receptor beta chains below all came from one sample that was sequenced in a study of OX40 agonist ivuxolimab in advanced cancers. Sequencing used immunoSEQ multiplex PCR; TCRdb keeps in-frame clones, though not all of them. The table includes about 86,000 clones, 91% detected once. The sample here was CD4+ or CD8+ T cells sorted from blood, taken in a trial of the OX40 agonist ivuxolimab. All receptors derive from an adult with an advanced solid tumor such as melanoma, head and neck, liver or kidney cancer.

The rearrangement uses TRBV4-1 and TRBJ2-1, with D possibly TRBD2 on 5 matching bases. This CDR3 comprises 16 residues. The ends were cut back, 5 bases at V and 10 bases at J, with 24 bases in the middle. Germline CDR1 is MGHRA and CDR2 is YSYEKL. The CDR3 DNA reads TGCGCCAGCAGCTTTACCGCCACGGGGATCAAATTAGAGCAGTTCTTC. It translates to CASSFTATGIKLEQFF.

The sample holds a few counts of this clone. The V call is TRBV20-1, the J call TRBJ1-2, with D perhaps matching TRBD1 (5 bases). Germline CDR1 and CDR2: DFQATT and SNEGSKA (reference sequence). V gave up 6 bases and J gave up 8 bases, with 10 bases separating them. The CDR3 consists of 10 residues. The DNA for the CDR3 is TGCAGTGCACGGCGACAGGGCTACACCTTC. Translating it yields CSARRQGYTF.

The chain carries TRBV9 and TRBJ2-7; 9 nucleotides agree with TRBD1. This CDR3 contains 16 residues. CDR1 and CDR2 (germline): SGDLS, YYNGEE. J lost 5 bases, V lost 1 base, and 10 bases had no gene match. The CDR3 is CASSVPVTGGLDEQYF. CDR3 DNA: TGTGCCAGCAGCGTACCTGTGACAGGGGGACTGGACGAGCAGTACTTC.

The chain recombines TRBV5-1 with TRBJ2-7; D might be TRBD2 (6 bases). Germline CDR1 SGHRS, CDR2 YFSETQ. Between the trimmed V and J ends, which lost 0 bases and 0 bases, there was a span of 10 bases. The CDR3 runs 15 residues. CDR3 DNA: TGCGCCAGCAGCTTGGACCAGGACTACTCCTACGAGCAGTACTTC. Its translation: CASSLDQDYSYEQYF.

The chain uses TRBV7-8 and TRBJ2-2; the match to TRBD2 covers 7 bases. The germline V gene encodes CDR1 SGHVS and CDR2 FQNEAQ. This CDR3 is 18 amino acids long. V was clipped by 0 bases and J by 0 bases; unmatched bases: 7. CDR3 protein: CASSLAMGLAANTGELFF. Written as DNA, the CDR3 is TGTGCCAGCAGCTTAGCGATGGGCCTAGCGGCGAACACCGGGGAGCTGTTTTTT.

The genes are TRBV19 and TRBJ1-1, with D hard to call. Trimming removed 1 base from V and 5 bases from J, with 8 bases in between. Germline V lookup: CDR1 LNHDA, CDR2 SQIVND (reference sequence). CDR3 length: 13 residues. CDR3 nucleotide sequence: TGTGCCAGTAGTATAGTCCCCCGGACTGAAGCTTTCTTT. Protein product: CASSIVPRTEAFF.

With regard to this clone: This specimen includes other DNA sequences encoding the same CDR3. V usage is TRBV5-1 and J usage is TRBJ2-7; perhaps D is TRBD1 or TRBD2 (5 bases each). CDR3 length: 17 amino acids. V was clipped by 0 bases and J by 0 bases, with 16 bases between them. Germline V CDR1 and CDR2: SGHRS, YFSETQ. CDR3 nucleotides: TGCGCCAGCAGCTTGGGGTATGGGGGTCGGGGCTCCTACGAGCAGTACTTC. It yields the protein CASSLGYGGRGSYEQYF. Full variable domain (missing parts from reference TRBV5-1 and TRBJ2-7): KAGVTQTPRYLIKTRGQQVTLSCSPISGHRSVSWYQQTPGQGLQFLFEYFSETQRNKGNFPGRFSGRQFSNSRSEMNVSTLELGDSALYLCASSLGYGGRGSYEQYFGPGTRLTVT.

This chain uses TRBV19 with TRBJ2-6; D is perhaps TRBD1 or TRBD2 (5 bases each). Germline V lookup: CDR1 LNHDA, CDR2 SQIVND (reference sequence). The V gene lost 1 base and the J gene lost 4 bases, with 11 bases spanning the gap. The CDR3 is 16 amino acids. Here the CDR3 DNA reads TGTGCCAGTAGTATAGTTACGGGGCTCGGGGCCAACGTCCTGACTTTC. Translation gives CASSIVTGLGANVLTF. The full variable domain, in which reference TRBV19 and TRBJ2-6 provide the parts outside the CDR3, is DGGITQSPKYLFRKEGQNVTLSCEQNLNHDAMYWYRQDPGQGLRLIYYSQIVNDFQKGDIAEGYSVSREKKESFPLTVTSAQKNPTAFYLCASSIVTGLGANVLTFGAGSRLTVL.

The chain carries TRBV9 and TRBJ1-4; 9 nucleotides agree with TRBD1. V shed 0 bases and J 8 bases; nucleotides not matched to a gene: 17. Germline lookup yields CDR1 SGDLS and CDR2 YYNGEE. This CDR3 region has 19 residues. The CDR3 here is CASSVVVQGASYYGEKLFF. Here the CDR3 DNA reads TGTGCCAGCAGCGTAGTAGTACAGGGGGCAAGCTATTATGGGGAAAAACTGTTTTTT.

The chain couples TRBV10-3 to TRBJ2-3; 9 bases align to TRBD2. From germline, CDR1 is ENHRY and CDR2 SYGVKD. The length of the CDR3 is 16 residues. V gave up 0 bases and J gave up 1 base; unmatched junction bases: 2. This chain's CDR3 is CAISESASGGTDTQYF. CDR3 sequence (DNA): TGTGCCATCAGTGAGTCGGCTAGCGGGGGCACAGATACGCAGTATTTT.

The rearrangement uses TRBV10-3 and TRBJ2-1, with 13 bases lining up with TRBD2. CDR1 and CDR2 (germline): ENHRY, SYGVKD. The length of the CDR3 is 14 residues. Trimming took 4 bases from V and 8 from J; bases not matched to a gene: 2. DNA of the CDR3: TGTGCCATCAGTGGGACTAGCGGGAGTGATGAGCAGTTCTTC. Protein: CAISGTSGSDEQFF.

This clone is a singleton in its sample. The chain couples TRBV5-4 to TRBJ2-5; TRBD2 matches at 8 bases. The ends lost 2 bases at V and 4 bases at J; junction bases unmatched: 1. The germline CDR1 and CDR2 sequences are SGHNT and YYREEE (reference sequence). The CDR3 consists of 13 residues. CDR3 bases: TGTGCCAGCAGCTTCAGCGGGAGAGAGACCCAGTACTTC. It is translated as CASSFSGRETQYF. Drawing the rest from reference TRBV5-4 and TRBJ2-5, the complete variable domain is ETGVTQSPTHLIKTRGQQVTLRCSSQSGHNTVSWYQQALGQGPQFIFQYYREEENGRGNFPPRFSGLQFPNYSSELNVNALELDDSALYLCASSFSGRETQYFGPGTRLLVL.

The sample holds one count of this clone. This sequence joins TRBV7-9 and TRBJ2-1, with 8 bases that match TRBD2. Germline CDR1 is SEHNR and CDR2 is FQNEAQ (reference sequence). CDR3 size: 15 residues. J gave up 9 bases and V 3 bases, and 10 bases lay outside the gene matches. The DNA of the CDR3 is TGTGCCAGCAGCTTTGCGGGGACTAGGGGGGGTGAGCAGTTCTTC. Translated: CASSFAGTRGGEQFF.

The CDR3 coding sequence is TGTGCCAGCGGAACAGAGAGCTCCTACGAGCAGTACTTC. As protein: CASGTESSYEQYF. The J gene is TRBJ2-7, the V gene TRBV9; the D is unclear. The ends were cut back, 7 bases at V and 0 bases at J, with 11 bases in the middle. CDR3 length: 13 amino acids. Per germline, CDR1 SGDLS and CDR2 YYNGEE.

J is TRBJ1-3 and V is TRBV6-1; the D is unclear. Between the trimmed V and J ends, which lost 3 bases and 13 bases, there was a span of 19 bases. From germline, CDR1 is MNHNS and CDR2 SASEGT. This CDR3 is built from 14 residues. The DNA of the CDR3 is TGTGCCAGCAGTGATGGCCCAGGAGATCCTATGATATATTTT. It codes for CASSDGPGDPMIYF.

This chain joins TRBV6-1 and TRBJ1-5; 10 bases align to TRBD1. CDR1 and CDR2 (germline): MNHNS, SASEGT. V was clipped by 4 bases and J by 9 bases; unmatched bases: 6. The CDR3 is 14 amino acids. CDR3 DNA: TGTGCCAGCAGTGCCCGACAGGGGGCTGGGCCCCAGCATTTT. The encoded protein is CASSARQGAGPQHF.

The rearrangement uses TRBV12-5 and TRBJ2-5, with 12 bases aligning to TRBD2. Near its end, the DNA agrees better with TRBJ2-7, so the J call may be wrong. Per the germline V gene, CDR1 is LGHNT and CDR2 is FRNRAP. The CDR3 covers 14 residues. The CDR3: CASGWGLAGPEQYF. CDR3 coding DNA: TGTGCTAGTGGTTGGGGACTAGCGGGTCCCGAGCAGTACTTC.

A single count supports this clone. This chain connects TRBV25-1 to TRBJ2-3; maybe TRBD1 (6 bases). From germline, CDR1 is MGHDK and CDR2 SYGVNS. The CDR3 sequence is 11 residues long. Trimming cost V 7 bases and J 5 bases, with 7 bases left between them. The CDR3: CASKGEDTQYF. The DNA for the CDR3 is TGTGCCAGCAAGGGGGAAGATACGCAGTATTTT.